These 7 T cell receptor beta chains came from one sample sequenced in a study of blood T cell repertoires in COVID-19 (dated by TCRdb to between 2020 and 2021). Preparation of the library involved the immunoSEQ multiplex PCR assay. TCRdb mirrors the immuneACCESS table, restricted to in-frame sequences. Some clones are absent from its copies; in checked studies, under half trace to an unresolved V gene, and the reason for the others is unknown. Present in this sample are about 210,000 clones, just over 90% of which were seen just once. In total, the top ten clones hold 0.95% to 1.5% of the sample. Material for sequencing was peripheral blood. The receptor source for this set is a man aged 30-40 years with acute or convalescent COVID-19.

This clone was picked up a small number of times. This chain's CDR3 is CASSLVAQEYEQYF. In DNA form, the CDR3 reads TGTGCCAGCAGCTTGGTTGCACAAGAATACGAGCAGTACTTC. The chain uses TRBV5-5 and TRBJ2-7; D is unclear. The germline CDR1 and CDR2 sequences are SGHKS and YYEKEE (reference sequence). The CDR3 contains 14 residues. Trimming pared 0 bases from V and 4 bases from J, leaving 11 bases between.

The chain uses TRBV28 and TRBJ1-2, with a possible D match to TRBD1 (6 bases). V lost 6 bases, J lost 2 bases, and 13 bases lay in between. The CDR3 runs 14 residues. Germline loops: CDR1 MDHEN, CDR2 SYDVKM. CDR3 DNA sequence: TGTGCCAGCAGAAAATTGGACAGAAACTATGGCTACACCTTC. It translates to CASRKLDRNYGYTF.

The V and J genes are TRBV12-3 or TRBV12-4 and TRBJ1-1, with D unclear. Trimming removed 7 bases at V and 12 bases at J, with 21 bases between. The CDR3 loop spans 13 amino acids. Here the CDR3 reads CASTPRVARKTFF. CDR3 DNA: TGTGCCAGCACCCCCCGTGTGGCTCGTAAGACTTTCTTT.

The genes are TRBV3-1 (or the pseudogene TRBV3-2) and TRBJ2-7, with a possible D match to TRBD1 (6 bases). Trimming stripped 5 bases from V and 6 bases from J, with 11 bases between. The CDR3 has 12 amino acids. Germline V gene data show CDR1 as LGHDT and CDR2 as YNNKEL (reference sequence). In DNA, the CDR3 is TGTGCCAGCAGCAGAACAGGGACCGAGCAGTACTTC. Translating it yields CASSRTGTEQYF.

The CDR3 region is CASSVVQVTEAFF. The CDR3, as DNA: TGTGCCAGCAGCGTAGTTCAGGTAACTGAAGCTTTCTTT. The chain carries TRBV9 and TRBJ1-1; D is unclear. The CDR3 covers 13 residues. Germline V lookup: CDR1 SGDLS, CDR2 YYNGEE. V was trimmed by 0 bases and J by 5 bases, leaving 8 bases between them.

In this sample, this clone turned up once. This chain links TRBV7-9 with TRBJ1-2; TRBD1 aligns across 8 bases. Germline lookup yields CDR1 SEHNR and CDR2 FQNEAQ (reference sequence). The CDR3 totals 15 residues. With 5 bases clipped from V and 7 bases from J, the junction kept 12 bases outside the gene matches. The CDR3 DNA reads as TGTGCCAGCAGCAAGCCCAGGGGGCAAGGTTCTGGCTACACCTTC. As protein: CASSKPRGQGSGYTF.

This chain links TRBV5-4 with TRBJ2-2; 10 bases are a match to TRBD2. This CDR3 has 16 residues. J gave up 4 bases and V 2 bases, and 5 bases lay outside the gene matches. CDR1 and CDR2 (germline): SGHNT, YYREEE (reference sequence). The CDR3: CASSLAGGPGTGELFF. CDR3 sequence (DNA): TGTGCCAGCAGCTTAGCGGGGGGGCCGGGCACCGGGGAGCTGTTTTTT.